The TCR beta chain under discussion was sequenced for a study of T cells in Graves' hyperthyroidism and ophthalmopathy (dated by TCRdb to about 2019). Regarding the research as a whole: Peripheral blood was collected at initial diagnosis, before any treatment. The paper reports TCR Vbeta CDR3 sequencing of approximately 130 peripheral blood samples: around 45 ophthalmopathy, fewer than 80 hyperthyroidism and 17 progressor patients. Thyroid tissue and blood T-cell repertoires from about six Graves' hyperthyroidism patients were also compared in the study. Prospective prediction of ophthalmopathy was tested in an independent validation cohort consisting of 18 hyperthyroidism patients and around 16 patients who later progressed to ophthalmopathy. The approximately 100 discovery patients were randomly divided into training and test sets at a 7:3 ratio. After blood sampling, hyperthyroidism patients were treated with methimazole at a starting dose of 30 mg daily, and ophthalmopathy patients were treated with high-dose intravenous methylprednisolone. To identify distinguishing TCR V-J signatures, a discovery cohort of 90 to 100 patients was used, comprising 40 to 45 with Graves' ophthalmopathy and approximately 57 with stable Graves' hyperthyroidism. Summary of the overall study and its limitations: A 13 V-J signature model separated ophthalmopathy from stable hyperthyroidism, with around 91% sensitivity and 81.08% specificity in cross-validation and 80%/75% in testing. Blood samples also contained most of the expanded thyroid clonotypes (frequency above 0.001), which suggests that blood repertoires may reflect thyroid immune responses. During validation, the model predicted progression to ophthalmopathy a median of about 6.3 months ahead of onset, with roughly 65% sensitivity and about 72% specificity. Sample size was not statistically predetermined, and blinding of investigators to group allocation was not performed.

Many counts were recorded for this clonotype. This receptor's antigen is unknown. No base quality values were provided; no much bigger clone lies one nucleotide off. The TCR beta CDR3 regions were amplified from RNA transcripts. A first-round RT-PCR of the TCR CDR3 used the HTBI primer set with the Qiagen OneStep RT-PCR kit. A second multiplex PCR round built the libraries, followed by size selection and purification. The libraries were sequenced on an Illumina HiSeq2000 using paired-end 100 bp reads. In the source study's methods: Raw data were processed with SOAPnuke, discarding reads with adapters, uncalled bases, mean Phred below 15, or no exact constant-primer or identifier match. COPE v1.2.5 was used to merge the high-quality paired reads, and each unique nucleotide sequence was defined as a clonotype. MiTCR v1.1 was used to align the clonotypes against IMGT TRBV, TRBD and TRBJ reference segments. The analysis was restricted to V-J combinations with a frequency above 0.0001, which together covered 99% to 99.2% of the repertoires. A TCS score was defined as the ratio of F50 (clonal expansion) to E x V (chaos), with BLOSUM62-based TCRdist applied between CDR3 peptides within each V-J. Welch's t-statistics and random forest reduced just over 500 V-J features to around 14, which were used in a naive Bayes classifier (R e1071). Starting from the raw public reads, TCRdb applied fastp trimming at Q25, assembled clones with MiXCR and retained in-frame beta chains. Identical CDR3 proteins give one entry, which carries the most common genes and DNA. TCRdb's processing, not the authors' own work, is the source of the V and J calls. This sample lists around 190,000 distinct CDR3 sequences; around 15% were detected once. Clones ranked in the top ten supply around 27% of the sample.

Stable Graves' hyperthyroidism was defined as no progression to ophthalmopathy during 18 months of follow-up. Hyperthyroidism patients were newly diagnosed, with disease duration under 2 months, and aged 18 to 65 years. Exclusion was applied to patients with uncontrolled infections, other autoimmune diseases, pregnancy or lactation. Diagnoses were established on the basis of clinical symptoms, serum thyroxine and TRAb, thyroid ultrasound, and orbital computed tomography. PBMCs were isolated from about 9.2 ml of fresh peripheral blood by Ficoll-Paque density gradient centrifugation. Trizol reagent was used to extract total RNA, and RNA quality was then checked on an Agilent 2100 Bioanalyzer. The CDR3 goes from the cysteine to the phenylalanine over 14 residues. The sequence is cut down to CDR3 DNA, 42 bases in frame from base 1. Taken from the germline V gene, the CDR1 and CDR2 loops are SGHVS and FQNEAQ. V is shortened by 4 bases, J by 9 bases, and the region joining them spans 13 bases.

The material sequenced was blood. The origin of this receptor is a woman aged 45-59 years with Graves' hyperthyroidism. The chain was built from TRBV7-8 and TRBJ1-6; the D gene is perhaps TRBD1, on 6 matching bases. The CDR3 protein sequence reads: CASSSGGRGSPLHF. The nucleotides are TGTGCCAGCAGCTCTGGGGGGCGCGGTTCACCCCTCCACTTT.